This T cell receptor (beta chain) is from a study of regulatory T cells in long-lasting Graves disease. Combining iRepertoire HTBI primers with Arm-PCR of CDR3 regions, the authors built TCR beta libraries. Each CDR3 protein gets one entry after TCRdb re-called the multiplex PCR reads with MiXCR. This sample has about 430,000 distinct CDR3 sequences, with approximately 15% found just once. The CDR3 is made up of 11 amino acids. CDR1 and CDR2 from the germline V gene are SNHLY and FYNNEI. Trimming cost V 5 bases and J 3 bases, with 5 bases left between them. Described time point: newly diagnosed GD, antithyroid drugs for less than 3 months. Preparation of the TCR library used RNA extracted from PBMCs. Each of the patients was recruited from an endocrinology department situated in Xi'an, China. In this sample, this clonotype turned up many times. Another study also made use of these data, one on T cells in Graves' hyperthyroidism and ophthalmopathy.

This specimen was peripheral blood mononuclear cells (PBMCs), taken at new diagnosis, from a patient treated with antithyroid drugs. The TCR originated in a woman in her forties with Graves disease. The chain joins TRBV2 to TRBJ2-7, with D unclear. The CDR3 here is CASSRRYEQYF. Written as DNA, the CDR3 is TGTGCCAGCAGTCGGCGCTACGAGCAGTACTTC.